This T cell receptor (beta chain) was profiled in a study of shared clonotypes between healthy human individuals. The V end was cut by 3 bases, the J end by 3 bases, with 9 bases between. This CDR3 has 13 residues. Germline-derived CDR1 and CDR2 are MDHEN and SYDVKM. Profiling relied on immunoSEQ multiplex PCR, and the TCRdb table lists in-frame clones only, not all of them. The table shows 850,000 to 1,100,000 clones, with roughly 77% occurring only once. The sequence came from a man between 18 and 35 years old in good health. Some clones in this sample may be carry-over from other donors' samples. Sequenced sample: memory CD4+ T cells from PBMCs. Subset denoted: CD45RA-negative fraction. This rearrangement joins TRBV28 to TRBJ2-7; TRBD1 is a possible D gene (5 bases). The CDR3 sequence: CASSLLGDYEQYF. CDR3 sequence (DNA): TGTGCCAGCAGTTTGTTAGGGGACTACGAGCAGTACTTC.